This TCR beta chain was sequenced during a study of beta chain features in type 1 diabetes. The study, taken as a whole, reports: Type 1 diabetes patients showed a moderate but significant shortening of TCRB CDR3s in all four CD4+ subsets. When cDNA is sequenced, cells with high TCR expression could be over-represented.

Expressed TCRB transcripts were sequenced after all isolated RNA was converted to cDNA. Some clones are missing from TCRdb's copy, which holds only in-frame ones; the method was immunoSEQ multiplex PCR. This sample has hundreds of thousands of clones; 11% to 15% occur once, and the top ten carry approximately 7%. This CDR3 is 12 amino acids long. The V end lost 6 bases, the J end lost 4 bases, and 9 bases lay between the germline ends. Per the germline V gene, CDR1 is SNHLY and CDR2 is FYNNEI. Regarding this clone: Its antigen is undetermined.

This TCR derives from a man aged 25-40 years in good health. The specimen was central memory CD4+ T cells from blood. The chain carries TRBV2 and TRBJ1-2; D remains ambiguous. The CDR3 DNA follows: TGTGCCAGCAGCCCCGTCGCCTATGGCTACACCTTC. Translated: CASSPVAYGYTF.